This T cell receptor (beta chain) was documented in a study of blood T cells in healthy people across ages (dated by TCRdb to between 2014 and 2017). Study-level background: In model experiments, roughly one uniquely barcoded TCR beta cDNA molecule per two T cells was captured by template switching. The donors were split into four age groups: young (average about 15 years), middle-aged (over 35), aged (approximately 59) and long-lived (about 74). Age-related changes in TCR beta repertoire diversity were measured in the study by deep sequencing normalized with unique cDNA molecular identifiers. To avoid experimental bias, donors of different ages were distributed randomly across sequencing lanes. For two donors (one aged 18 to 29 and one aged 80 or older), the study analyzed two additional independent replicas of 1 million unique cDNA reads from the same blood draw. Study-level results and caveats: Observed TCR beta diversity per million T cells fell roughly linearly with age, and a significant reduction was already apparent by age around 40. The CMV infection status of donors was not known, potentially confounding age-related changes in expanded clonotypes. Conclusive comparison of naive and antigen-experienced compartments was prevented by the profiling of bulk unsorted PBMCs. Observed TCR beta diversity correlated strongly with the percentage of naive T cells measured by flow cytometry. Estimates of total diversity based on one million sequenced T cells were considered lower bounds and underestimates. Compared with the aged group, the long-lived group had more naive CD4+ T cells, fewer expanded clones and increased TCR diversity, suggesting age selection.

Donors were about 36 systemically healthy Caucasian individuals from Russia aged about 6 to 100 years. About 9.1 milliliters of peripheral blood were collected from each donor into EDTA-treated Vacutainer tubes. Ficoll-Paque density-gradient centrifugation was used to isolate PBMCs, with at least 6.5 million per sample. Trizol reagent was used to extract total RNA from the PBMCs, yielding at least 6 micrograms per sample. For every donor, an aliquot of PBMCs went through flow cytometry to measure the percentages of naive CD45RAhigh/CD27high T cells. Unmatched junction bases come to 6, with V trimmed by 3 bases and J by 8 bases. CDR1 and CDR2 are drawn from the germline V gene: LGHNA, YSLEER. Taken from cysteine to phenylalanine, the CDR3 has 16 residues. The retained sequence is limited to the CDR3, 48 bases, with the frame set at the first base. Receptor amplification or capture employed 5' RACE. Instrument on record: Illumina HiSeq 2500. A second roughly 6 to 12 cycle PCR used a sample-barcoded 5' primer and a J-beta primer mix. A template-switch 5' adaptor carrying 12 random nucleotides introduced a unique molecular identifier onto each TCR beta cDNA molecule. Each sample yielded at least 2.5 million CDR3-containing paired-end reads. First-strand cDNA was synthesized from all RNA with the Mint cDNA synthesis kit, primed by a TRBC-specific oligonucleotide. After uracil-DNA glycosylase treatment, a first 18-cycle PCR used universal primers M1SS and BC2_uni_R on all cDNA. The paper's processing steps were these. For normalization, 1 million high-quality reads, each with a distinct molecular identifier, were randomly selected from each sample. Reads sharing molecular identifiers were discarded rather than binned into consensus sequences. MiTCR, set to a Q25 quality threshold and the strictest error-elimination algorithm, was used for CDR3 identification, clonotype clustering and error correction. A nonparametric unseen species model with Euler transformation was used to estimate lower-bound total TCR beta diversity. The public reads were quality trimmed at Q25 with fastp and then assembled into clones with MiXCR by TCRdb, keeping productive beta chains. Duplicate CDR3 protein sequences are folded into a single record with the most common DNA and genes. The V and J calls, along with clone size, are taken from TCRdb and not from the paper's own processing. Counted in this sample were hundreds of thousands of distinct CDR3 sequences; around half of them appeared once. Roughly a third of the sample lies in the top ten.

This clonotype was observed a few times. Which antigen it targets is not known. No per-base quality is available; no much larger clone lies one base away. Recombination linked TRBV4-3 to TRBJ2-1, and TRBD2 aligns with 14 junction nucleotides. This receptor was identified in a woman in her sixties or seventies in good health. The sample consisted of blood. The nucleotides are TGCGCCAGCAGCCAGTCGACTAGCGGGAGGGACGATGAGCAGTTCTTC. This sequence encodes CASSQSTSGRDDEQFF.